What follows are 29 T cell receptor beta chains derived from one specimen sequenced in a study of T-cell memory formation after mild COVID-19. Each CDR3 protein is one row after TCRdb ran MiXCR on the 5' RACE reads. Of about 280,000 distinct CDR3 sequences listed, less than 9.5% are singletons. Specimen: PBMCs or a T cell subset sorted from them (not recorded which). Receptor source: a man aged 18 to 29 who had mild COVID-19 (a few samples of this study predate the infection). Cell type and time point are not known.

The table lists this clonotype with a few counts. The chain recombines TRBV7-2 with TRBJ2-3; 10 bases match TRBD1. This CDR3 is 15 amino acids long. Germline lookup yields CDR1 SGHTA and CDR2 FQGNSA. V was pared by 5 bases and J by 4 bases, with 6 bases of the junction left unmatched. As DNA, the CDR3 is TGTGCCAGCAGCATTGACAGGGGGCAATCAGATACGCAGTATTTT. Translation gives CASSIDRGQSDTQYF. Combining the CDR3 with reference TRBV7-2 and TRBJ2-3 gives the whole variable domain GAGVSQSPSNKVTEKGKDVELRCDPISGHTALYWYRQSLGQGLEFLIYFQGNSAPDKSGLPSDRFSAERTGGSVSTLTIQRTQQEDSAVYLCASSIDRGQSDTQYFGPGTRLTVL.

This clonotype came up many times. The chain joins TRBV7-9 to TRBJ1-2, with a weak D call TRBD1 (5 bases). Germline CDR1 and CDR2: SEHNR and FQNEAQ (reference sequence). The CDR3 extends over 16 amino acids. Deletions cut 5 bases from V and 4 bases from J, with 20 bases between. The CDR3, as DNA: TGTGCCAGCAGCCCAAAAGGCCGGGACCTAGGCTATGGCTACACCTTC. This codes for CASSPKGRDLGYGYTF.

This clonotype has only a few counts. The gene calls are TRBV4-2 and TRBJ1-2; D might be TRBD1 (6 bases). V lost 5 bases and J 6 bases, leaving 16 bases between the germline ends. CDR1 is LGHNA and CDR2 is YNFKEQ in the germline V gene. The CDR3 sequence is 14 residues long. In DNA, the CDR3 is TGTGCCAGCAGCGCGCTTTACAGGGTGGATGGCTACACCTTC. It yields the protein CASSALYRVDGYTF.

This chain connects TRBV7-9 to TRBJ2-3; 8 positions agree with TRBD2. The CDR3 consists of 16 residues. From germline, CDR1 is SEHNR and CDR2 FQNEAQ (reference sequence). The V and J ends lost 2 bases and 1 base, in that order; junction bases with no gene match: 5. CDR3 loop: CASSLRSSGGTDTQYF. CDR3 coding DNA: TGTGCCAGCAGCTTAAGGAGTAGCGGGGGCACAGATACGCAGTATTTT. The full variable domain, its missing parts supplied by reference TRBV7-9 and TRBJ2-3, is DTGVSQNPRHKITKRGQNVTFRCDPISEHNRLYWYRQTLGQGPEFLTYFQNEAQLEKSRLLSDRFSAERPKGSFSTLEIQRTEQGDSAMYLCASSLRSSGGTDTQYFGPGTRLTVL.

This clonotype appeared many times. The chain carries TRBV5-6 and TRBJ1-1, with D possibly matching TRBD1 (6 bases). Trimming shortened V by 2 bases and J by 1 base, and 15 bases separated the two germline ends. Germline V gene lookup returns CDR1 SGHDT and CDR2 YYEEEE. The CDR3 extends over 16 amino acids. CDR3 loop: CASSFSWRGKNTEAFF. The DNA for the CDR3 is TGTGCCAGCAGCTTTTCCTGGAGGGGGAAGAACACTGAAGCTTTCTTT. Filled out from reference TRBV5-6 and TRBJ1-1, the complete variable domain reads DAGVTQSPTHLIKTRGQQVTLRCSPKSGHDTVSWYQQALGQGPQFIFQYYEEEERQRGNFPDRFSGHQFPNYSSELNVNALLLGDSALYLCASSFSWRGKNTEAFFGQGTRLTVV.

Ten or more counts support this clonotype. This chain links TRBV12-3 or TRBV12-4 with TRBJ2-7; the D gene is possibly TRBD2 (5 bases). This CDR3 contains 14 residues. Trimming removed 5 bases from V and 7 bases from J, with 18 bases in between. The CDR3 reads CASSPGLPTGEQYV. CDR3 in DNA: TGTGCCAGCAGTCCCGGATTGCCCACGGGGGAGCAGTACGTC.

V and J are TRBV7-2 and TRBJ2-7, with D tentatively TRBD2 (6 bases). This CDR3 spans 14 amino acids. The germline V gene has CDR1 SGHTA and CDR2 FQGNSA. V was cut by 5 bases and J by 6 bases, with 17 bases left in between. The CDR3 DNA reads as TGTGCCAGCAGCCGAGATTATAGCGGCTGCGAGCAGTACGTC. Amino acids: CASSRDYSGCEQYV.

The V and J genes are TRBV9 and TRBJ2-3; 15 bases agree with TRBD2. This CDR3 region has 18 residues. The V segment lost 4 bases and the J segment 8 bases; nucleotides outside the gene matches: 14. Per germline, CDR1 SGDLS and CDR2 YYNGEE. CDR3 protein: CASSPLGTSGGLKRTQYF. The CDR3 DNA reads TGTGCCAGCAGCCCTTTGGGGACTAGCGGGGGGTTAAAGCGTACGCAGTATTTT.

This clonotype was observed a few times. J is TRBJ2-7 and V is TRBV7-9, with a weak D call TRBD1 (5 bases). Trimming removed 1 base from V and 0 bases from J, with 7 bases in between. Per the germline V gene, CDR1 is SEHNR and CDR2 is FQNEAQ (reference sequence). The CDR3 extends over 14 amino acids. The CDR3 here is CASSLEGHSYEQYV. In nucleotides, the CDR3 is TGTGCCAGCAGCTTAGAAGGACACTCCTACGAGCAGTACGTC.

V usage is TRBV5-1 and J usage is TRBJ2-2; 7 bases align to TRBD2. This CDR3 region has 15 residues. CDR1 and CDR2 from the germline V gene are SGHRS and YFSETQ. With 0 bases clipped from V and 4 bases from J, the junction kept 3 bases outside the gene matches. CDR3: CASSLERGGTGELFF. The DNA of the CDR3 is TGCGCCAGCAGCTTGGAGCGGGGCGGCACCGGGGAGCTGTTTTTT. The complete variable domain, with remaining parts taken from reference TRBV5-1 and TRBJ2-2, reads KAGVTQTPRYLIKTRGQQVTLSCSPISGHRSVSWYQQTPGQGLQFLFEYFSETQRNKGNFPGRFSGRQFSNSRSEMNVSTLELGDSALYLCASSLERGGTGELFFGEGSRLTVL.

This clonotype was counted only a few times. The chain has TRBV7-8 and TRBJ1-5; TRBD1 agrees at 9 bases. J was trimmed by 1 base and V by 4 bases; bases with no gene match: 2. The CDR3 runs to 15 residues. Per the germline V gene, CDR1 is SGHVS and CDR2 is FQNEAQ. DNA of the CDR3: TGTGCCAGCAGCTGGGGACAGGGAAGCAATCAGCCCCAGCATTTT. Encoded protein: CASSWGQGSNQPQHF.

V is TRBV2 and J is TRBJ2-2; TRBD1 aligns across 7 bases. V lost 7 bases, J lost 2 bases, and 7 bases stayed unmatched. Per the germline V gene, CDR1 is SNHLY and CDR2 is FYNNEI. The CDR3 contains 15 residues. The CDR3 DNA reads TGTGCCAGCACCCAAAGGGACAGAAACACCGGGGAGCTGTTTTTT. Translating it yields CASTQRDRNTGELFF.

In its sample, this clonotype was seen a few times. This chain uses TRBV5-6 with TRBJ2-3, with D unclear. The CDR3 has 14 residues. The ends were cut back, 1 base at V and 0 bases at J, with 6 bases in the middle. CDR1 and CDR2 from the germline V gene are SGHDT and YYEEEE. CDR3 DNA: TGTGCCAGCAGCTTGCGGATTAGCACAGATACGCAGTATTTT. Translating gives CASSLRISTDTQYF.

Ten or more counts support this clonotype. The chain is built from TRBV5-1 and TRBJ2-3; D is unresolved. CDR1 is SGHRS, CDR2 YFSETQ, per germline. Trimming pared 0 bases from V and 4 bases from J, leaving 6 bases between. The CDR3 is 13 residues long. CDR3 protein: CASSLVGSDTQYF. CDR3 bases: TGCGCCAGCAGCTTGGTGGGGTCAGATACGCAGTATTTT.

The sample holds a few counts of this clonotype. V is TRBV4-2 and J is TRBJ2-5; 7 bases are shared with TRBD2. The CDR3 runs to 16 residues. The germline V gene has CDR1 LGHNA and CDR2 YNFKEQ. J gave up 2 bases and V 2 bases, and 8 bases lay outside the gene matches. The CDR3 coding sequence is TGTGCCAGCAGCCAATTATCGGCGGGGGAGCAAGAGACCCAGTACTTC. It is translated as CASSQLSAGEQETQYF.

The chain has TRBV5-1 and TRBJ2-7, with 8 bases identical to TRBD2. The CDR3 spans 15 residues. V dropped 4 bases and J dropped 6; count of bases not matched to a gene: 12. Germline V gene data show CDR1 as SGHRS and CDR2 as YFSETQ. As DNA, the CDR3 is TGCGCCAGCAGCCTGAGTGAGCGGGGGTTGAGCGAGCAGTACTTC. It codes for CASSLSERGLSEQYF.

This clonotype was counted a few times. The chain has TRBV5-1 and TRBJ2-4; TRBD2 aligns across 9 bases. Germline V gives CDR1 SGHRS, CDR2 YFSETQ. This CDR3 is 15 amino acids long. V was clipped by 0 bases and J by 9 bases; unmatched bases: 7. CDR3 sequence (DNA): TGCGCCAGCAGCTTGGCTGCGGGGGGGCCTCGCATTCAGTACTTC. Protein: CASSLAAGGPRIQYF. Full variable domain (rest looked up from reference TRBV5-1 and TRBJ2-4): KAGVTQTPRYLIKTRGQQVTLSCSPISGHRSVSWYQQTPGQGLQFLFEYFSETQRNKGNFPGRFSGRQFSNSRSEMNVSTLELGDSALYLCASSLAAGGPRIQYFGAGTRLSVL.

The chain is built from TRBV9 and TRBJ1-3, with a tentative D call TRBD1 (6 bases). CDR3 length: 14 residues. The V end lost 3 bases, the J end lost 5 bases, and 12 bases lay between the germline ends. Germline CDR1 reads SGDLS; CDR2 reads YYNGEE. CDR3 sequence (DNA): TGTGCCAGCAGCGGGGAGGGGGGAAGAAACACCATATATTTT. Encoded protein: CASSGEGGRNTIYF.

The chain has TRBV4-3 and TRBJ2-7, with D perhaps given as TRBD1 or TRBD2 (7 bases each). This CDR3 has 16 residues. V was shortened by 0 bases and J by 4 bases, with 16 bases between the two germline ends. Germline V CDR1 and CDR2: LGHNA, YSLEER. DNA of the CDR3: TGCGCCAGCAGCCAAGATTTTTCAGGGGGGGGTTACGAGCAGTACTTC. Translated, it gives CASSQDFSGGGYEQYF.

Regarding this clonotype: Mismatch with germline at one junction end may stem from a read error. The DNA of the CDR3 is TGTTCCAGCAGGAACTGGGACAGGGGAACCTACAATGAGCAGTTCTTC. The encoded protein is CSSRNWDRGTYNEQFF. The chain couples TRBV5-6 to TRBJ2-1, with 10 bases matching TRBD1. CDR3 size: 16 residues. Germline-derived CDR1 and CDR2 are SGHDT and YYEEEE.

This clonotype was counted a few times. V and J are TRBV7-2 and TRBJ2-1; TRBD2 agrees at 9 bases. The CDR3 totals 16 residues. The V gene's germline CDR1 is SGHTA and CDR2 FQGNSA. With 1 base clipped from V and 4 bases from J, the junction kept 5 bases outside the gene matches. This CDR3 is CASSLGGGEEYNEQFF. The CDR3 coding sequence is TGTGCCAGCAGCTTAGGCGGGGGGGAAGAATACAATGAGCAGTTCTTC.

V usage is TRBV20-1 and J usage is TRBJ1-1; 8 nucleotides match TRBD1. J was trimmed by 5 bases and V by 3 bases; bases with no gene match: 8. Germline loops: CDR1 DFQATT, CDR2 SNEGSKA (reference sequence). This CDR3 spans 14 amino acids. DNA of the CDR3: TGCAGTGCTAGTCCCCAGGGGGCGGGTACTGAAGCTTTCTTT. Translated: CSASPQGAGTEAFF.

The chain carries TRBV10-3 and TRBJ1-1, with D possibly matching TRBD1 (5 bases). V was shortened by 0 bases and J by 4 bases, with 12 bases between the two germline ends. CDR3 length: 15 amino acids. Germline V CDR1 and CDR2: ENHRY, SYGVKD. For the CDR3, the DNA is TGTGCCATCAGTGAGTCGATACAGGCGGGCACTGAAGCTTTCTTT. Protein product: CAISESIQAGTEAFF.

This clonotype was counted many times. The CDR3 nucleotides are TGTGCCAGCAGTGTTCCCAGGGGACTTCGGGAGACCCAGTACTTC. Its protein product is CASSVPRGLRETQYF. The rearrangement uses TRBV2 and TRBJ2-5; either TRBD1 or TRBD2 may fit D (6 bases each). Trimming pared 4 bases from V and 5 bases from J, leaving 17 bases between. This CDR3 comprises 15 residues. The germline gives CDR1 SNHLY, CDR2 FYNNEI.

This clonotype was picked up a small number of times. The rearrangement links TRBV20-1 to TRBJ2-6; tentative D call: TRBD1 (5 bases). Germline V gene sequence: CDR1 DFQATT, CDR2 SNEGSKA (reference sequence). The CDR3 runs to 14 residues. V lost 2 bases and J 1 base, leaving 6 bases between the germline ends. The DNA of the CDR3 is TGCAGTGCTAGATCAGGGTCTGGGGCCAACGTCCTGACTTTC. Translated, it gives CSARSGSGANVLTF.

This clonotype was observed a few times. This chain connects TRBV28 to TRBJ1-6, with D tentatively TRBD1 (6 bases). The CDR3 runs to 14 residues. Germline CDR1 MDHEN, CDR2 SYDVKM. The ends were cut back, 2 bases at V and 10 bases at J, with 12 bases in the middle. CDR3 sequence (DNA): TGTGCCAGCAGTTTAGGGGACACAATATCACCCCTCCACTTT. It yields the protein CASSLGDTISPLHF.

The chain links TRBV5-4 to TRBJ2-3; D unclear. The length of the CDR3 is 13 residues. V lost 0 bases, J lost 5 bases, and 7 bases lay in between. The germline V gene encodes CDR1 SGHNT and CDR2 YYREEE (reference sequence). The DNA for the CDR3 is TGTGCCAGCAGCTTGGGAATTTTAGATACGCAGTATTTT. It is translated as CASSLGILDTQYF.

The chain uses TRBV20-1 and TRBJ2-5, with no clear D. The CDR3 is 11 amino acids. V shed 4 bases and J shed 0 bases, with 3 bases lying between them. CDR1 is DFQATT, CDR2 SNEGSKA, per germline (reference sequence). CDR3 in DNA: TGCAGTGCTATCGACCAAGAGACCCAGTACTTC. Protein product: CSAIDQETQYF.

This clonotype has a handful of counts. CDR3 protein: CASRRTQGSGDEQYF. In nucleotides, the CDR3 is TGTGCCAGCAGGCGAACCCAGGGAAGTGGGGACGAGCAGTACTTC. The chain joins TRBV5-5 to TRBJ2-7, with TRBD1 as a possible D gene (5 bases). This CDR3 is built from 15 residues. Trimming stripped 5 bases from V and 5 bases from J, with 20 bases between. CDR1 is SGHKS and CDR2 is YYEKEE in the germline V gene (reference sequence).